This is a list of T cell receptor beta chains from one sample in a study of T cell responses to AZD1222 COVID-19 vaccine. Sequenced by immunoSEQ multiplex PCR; TCRdb stores in-frame clones only, minus some. The data contain 99,000 or so clones, 85% to 95% of them singletons. This sample comprised peripheral blood, obtained on day 0 of AZD1222 vaccination. These receptors originate from an adult in good health. Each CDR3 is given with its conserved first and last residue. A D gene is named only where the DNA matches it firmly. Expanded clones are given a class, and other clones once, few, many or no size at all.

D gene: TRBD1; J gene: TRBJ1-5; V gene: TRBV4-2; clone size: -; CDR3 protein: CASSPVWLTGGDQPQHF; CDR3 DNA: TGTGCCAGCAGCCCTGTCTGGTTGACAGGGGGGGATCAGCCCCAGCATTTT
D gene: -; J gene: TRBJ1-1; V gene: TRBV5-4; clone size: -; CDR3 protein: CASRGGAATEAFF; CDR3 DNA: TGTGCCAGCCGGGGTGGGGCGGCCACTGAAGCTTTCTTT
D gene: -; J gene: TRBJ2-1; V gene: TRBV9; clone size: -; CDR3 protein: CASSVGVWGKYSYNEQFF; CDR3 DNA: TGTGCCAGCAGCGTTGGGGTCTGGGGGAAATATTCCTACAATGAGCAGTTCTTC
D gene: TRBD2; J gene: TRBJ2-6; V gene: TRBV10-1; clone size: -; CDR3 protein: CASSEGGDGANVLTF; CDR3 DNA: TGCGCCAGCAGTGAGGGGGGGGACGGGGCCAACGTCCTGACTTTC
D gene: TRBD2; J gene: TRBJ2-7; V gene: TRBV2; clone size: -; CDR3 protein: CASSENRGGHEQYF; CDR3 DNA: TGTGCCAGCAGTGAAAACCGGGGGGGGCACGAGCAGTACTTC
D gene: -; J gene: TRBJ2-1; V gene: TRBV4-1; clone size: once; CDR3 protein: CASSQDRGSYNEQFF; CDR3 DNA: TGCGCCAGCAGCCAAGATAGGGGTTCCTACAATGAGCAGTTCTTC
D gene: TRBD1; J gene: TRBJ2-7; V gene: TRBV30; clone size: -; CDR3 protein: CAWSAPGQGARGEQYF; CDR3 DNA: TGTGCCTGGAGTGCCCCCGGACAGGGCGCCAGAGGCGAGCAGTACTTC
D gene: -; J gene: TRBJ2-7; V gene: TRBV13; clone size: -; CDR3 protein: CASSPRDSPFYEQYF; CDR3 DNA: TGTGCCAGCAGCCCCCGGGACTCCCCGTTTTACGAGCAGTACTTC
D gene: -; J gene: TRBJ2-7; V gene: TRBV5-6; clone size: -; CDR3 protein: CASSSLTRRGSEQYF; CDR3 DNA: TGTGCCAGCAGCTCCCTGACTAGGCGAGGGAGCGAGCAGTACTTC
D gene: TRBD2; J gene: TRBJ2-3; V gene: TRBV29-1; clone size: few; CDR3 protein: CSVTPSGRGTDTQYF; CDR3 DNA: TGCAGCGTCACACCTAGCGGGAGAGGCACAGATACGCAGTATTTT
D gene: -; J gene: TRBJ2-7; V gene: TRBV2; clone size: -; CDR3 protein: CASINFRDTTYF; CDR3 DNA: TGTGCCAGCATCAACTTCCGGGACACCACATACTTC
D gene: TRBD2; J gene: TRBJ2-7; V gene: TRBV5-6; clone size: -; CDR3 protein: CASSFRLAGAYEQYF; CDR3 DNA: TGTGCCAGCAGCTTTAGGCTAGCGGGAGCCTACGAGCAGTACTTC
D gene: -; J gene: TRBJ1-4; V gene: TRBV25-1; clone size: -; CDR3 protein: CASSEVGEEKLFF; CDR3 DNA: TGTGCCAGCAGTGAGGTAGGGGAAGAAAAACTGTTTTTT
D gene: -; J gene: TRBJ2-5; V gene: TRBV2; clone size: -; CDR3 protein: CASSEGVGGTQYF; CDR3 DNA: TGTGCCAGCAGTGAAGGGGTTGGGGGGACCCAGTACTTC
D gene: TRBD2; J gene: TRBJ2-2; V gene: TRBV19; clone size: -; CDR3 protein: CASTTSGSWNTGELFF; CDR3 DNA: TGTGCCAGTACGACTAGCGGGAGTTGGAACACCGGGGAGCTGTTTTTT
D gene: TRBD2; J gene: TRBJ2-3; V gene: TRBV7-3; clone size: -; CDR3 protein: CASSLHRREGYYGTDTQYF; CDR3 DNA: TGTGCCAGCAGCCTCCATCGGCGGGAGGGGTATTACGGCACAGATACGCAGTATTTT
D gene: TRBD1; J gene: TRBJ1-2; V gene: TRBV29-1; clone size: -; CDR3 protein: CSVPKGQGMKHTF; CDR3 DNA: TGCAGCGTTCCCAAGGGACAGGGAATGAAACACACCTTC
D gene: -; J gene: TRBJ2-5; V gene: TRBV7-9; clone size: -; CDR3 protein: CASSLEGGSGVQETQYF; CDR3 DNA: TGTGCCAGCAGCTTGGAGGGGGGCAGCGGGGTCCAAGAGACCCAGTACTTC
D gene: -; J gene: TRBJ1-6; V gene: TRBV4-1; clone size: many; CDR3 protein: CASSTREGGSYNSPLHF; CDR3 DNA: TGCGCCAGCAGCACTCGGGAGGGGGGCTCCTATAATTCACCCCTCCACTTT
D gene: -; J gene: TRBJ2-6; V gene: TRBV29-1; clone size: -; CDR3 protein: CSVRGAGSGANVLTF; CDR3 DNA: TGCAGCGTCCGGGGGGCTGGCTCTGGGGCCAACGTCCTGACTTTC
D gene: TRBD1; J gene: TRBJ1-5; V gene: TRBV19; clone size: -; CDR3 protein: CASSWGTGPFHNQPQHF; CDR3 DNA: TGTGCCAGTAGCTGGGGGACAGGGCCCTTTCACAATCAGCCCCAGCATTTT
D gene: -; J gene: TRBJ1-2; V gene: TRBV4-1; clone size: -; CDR3 protein: CASSQPRMGYGYTF; CDR3 DNA: TGCGCCAGCAGCCAACCTCGTATGGGCTATGGCTACACCTTC
D gene: TRBD1; J gene: TRBJ1-2; V gene: TRBV30; clone size: -; CDR3 protein: CAWSRDRAGYTF; CDR3 DNA: TGTGCCTGGAGTAGGGACAGGGCTGGCTACACCTTC
D gene: -; J gene: TRBJ1-2; V gene: TRBV12-3/TRBV12-4; clone size: -; CDR3 protein: CASSFSTNYGYTF; CDR3 DNA: TGTGCCAGCAGTTTCAGTACTAACTATGGCTACACCTTC
D gene: -; J gene: TRBJ1-3; V gene: TRBV5-4; clone size: -; CDR3 protein: CASSSVQGSPGNTIYF; CDR3 DNA: TGTGCCAGCAGCTCCGTGCAGGGGAGCCCTGGAAACACCATATATTTT
D gene: -; J gene: TRBJ1-5; V gene: TRBV6-5; clone size: -; CDR3 protein: CASSDRAQPQHF; CDR3 DNA: TGTGCCAGCAGCGACAGAGCTCAGCCCCAGCATTTT
D gene: TRBD2; J gene: TRBJ2-2; V gene: TRBV10-3; clone size: -; CDR3 protein: CATKPGLAGVGTGELFF; CDR3 DNA: TGTGCCACTAAACCGGGACTAGCGGGAGTAGGGACCGGGGAGCTGTTTTTT
D gene: TRBD1; J gene: TRBJ2-7; V gene: TRBV6-1; clone size: -; CDR3 protein: CASSDRGTGTYEQYF; CDR3 DNA: TGTGCCAGCAGTGATCGTGGGACAGGAACCTACGAGCAGTACTTC
D gene: TRBD2; J gene: TRBJ2-3; V gene: TRBV11-3; clone size: -; CDR3 protein: CASSPGTSGTDTQYF; CDR3 DNA: TGTGCCAGCAGTCCCGGGACTAGCGGCACAGATACGCAGTATTTT
D gene: TRBD1; J gene: TRBJ1-5; V gene: TRBV28; clone size: -; CDR3 protein: CASSKNRGNQPQHF; CDR3 DNA: TGTGCCAGCAGCAAGAACAGGGGAAATCAGCCCCAGCATTTT
D gene: TRBD2; J gene: TRBJ2-2; V gene: TRBV5-1; clone size: -; CDR3 protein: CASSLGSGRRTGELFF; CDR3 DNA: TGCGCCAGCAGCTTGGGTAGCGGGAGGCGCACCGGGGAGCTGTTTTTT
D gene: TRBD1; J gene: TRBJ1-1; V gene: TRBV14; clone size: -; CDR3 protein: CASSQFAGGMNTEAFF; CDR3 DNA: TGTGCCAGCAGCCAATTCGCAGGGGGAATGAACACTGAAGCTTTCTTT
D gene: TRBD2; J gene: TRBJ2-3; V gene: TRBV5-4; clone size: -; CDR3 protein: CASSSGLAGSQYF; CDR3 DNA: TGTGCCAGCAGCTCCGGACTAGCGGGATCGCAGTATTTT
D gene: -; J gene: TRBJ1-2; V gene: TRBV6-1; clone size: -; CDR3 protein: CATELQQGGSYGYTF; CDR3 DNA: TGTGCCACCGAGTTACAACAGGGAGGGAGCTATGGCTACACCTTC
D gene: -; J gene: TRBJ2-5; V gene: TRBV20-1; clone size: -; CDR3 protein: CSASGIQETQYF; CDR3 DNA: TGCAGTGCTAGTGGCATTCAAGAGACCCAGTACTTC
D gene: TRBD2; J gene: TRBJ2-1; V gene: TRBV27; clone size: -; CDR3 protein: CASSFGRASHEQFF; CDR3 DNA: TGTGCCAGCAGTTTCGGGAGGGCTTCCCATGAGCAGTTCTTC
D gene: -; J gene: TRBJ1-5; V gene: TRBV29-1; clone size: -; CDR3 protein: CSVRDENSNQPQHF; CDR3 DNA: TGCAGCGTCCGGGACGAGAATAGCAATCAGCCCCAGCATTTT
D gene: TRBD2; J gene: TRBJ2-3; V gene: TRBV5-1; clone size: -; CDR3 protein: CASSLAGTSGSGTDTQYF; CDR3 DNA: TGCGCCAGCAGCTTGGCGGGGACTAGCGGAAGTGGCACAGATACGCAGTATTTT
D gene: TRBD2; J gene: TRBJ2-7; V gene: TRBV3-1/TRBV3-2; clone size: -; CDR3 protein: CASSPGGAYEQYF; CDR3 DNA: TGTGCCAGCAGCCCGGGAGGGGCCTACGAGCAGTACTTC
D gene: TRBD2; J gene: TRBJ2-7; V gene: TRBV7-3; clone size: -; CDR3 protein: CASSPASGSGYEQYF; CDR3 DNA: TGTGCCAGCAGCCCGGCTAGCGGGAGCGGCTACGAGCAGTACTTC
D gene: -; J gene: TRBJ2-3; V gene: TRBV27; clone size: once; CDR3 protein: CASSSVPSTDTQYF; CDR3 DNA: TGTGCCAGCAGTTCCGTCCCTAGCACAGATACGCAGTATTTT
D gene: -; J gene: TRBJ2-7; V gene: TRBV10-3; clone size: -; CDR3 protein: CAISDRRGTGSYEQYF; CDR3 DNA: TGTGCCATCAGTGATAGGAGAGGTACGGGCTCCTACGAGCAGTACTTC
D gene: TRBD1; J gene: TRBJ2-2; V gene: TRBV18; clone size: -; CDR3 protein: CASSPGQLNTGELFF; CDR3 DNA: TGTGCCAGCTCACCGGGACAGTTGAACACCGGGGAGCTGTTTTTT
D gene: -; J gene: TRBJ2-2; V gene: TRBV28; clone size: -; CDR3 protein: CASSLRDTNTGELFF; CDR3 DNA: TGTGCCAGCAGTTTAAGGGACACAAACACCGGGGAGCTGTTTTTT
D gene: TRBD1; J gene: TRBJ1-5; V gene: TRBV11-3; clone size: -; CDR3 protein: CASSSDRGRSNQPQHF; CDR3 DNA: TGTGCCAGCAGCTCAGACAGGGGAAGAAGCAATCAGCCCCAGCATTTT
D gene: -; J gene: TRBJ1-1; V gene: TRBV21-1; clone size: -; CDR3 protein: CASSTQTHIRWADRGVEAFF; CDR3 DNA: TGTGCCAGCAGTACACAAACCCACATCCGGTGGGCCGACAGGGGGGTTGAAGCTTTCTTT
D gene: -; J gene: TRBJ1-1; V gene: TRBV4-1; clone size: few; CDR3 protein: CASSQGPSSGASEAFF; CDR3 DNA: TGCGCCAGCAGCCAAGGCCCTTCCTCGGGGGCCTCTGAAGCTTTCTTT
D gene: -; J gene: TRBJ1-6; V gene: TRBV2; clone size: -; CDR3 protein: CASRLSPSYNSPLHF; CDR3 DNA: TGTGCCAGCAGGCTCAGCCCCTCCTATAATTCACCCCTCCACTTT
D gene: -; J gene: TRBJ1-6; V gene: TRBV6-5; clone size: few; CDR3 protein: CASSYSSSGSLGLHF; CDR3 DNA: TGTGCCAGCAGTTACTCATCCTCAGGGTCCTTAGGCCTCCACTTT
D gene: -; J gene: TRBJ2-3; V gene: TRBV7-8; clone size: once; CDR3 protein: CASSIDTSTDTQYF; CDR3 DNA: TGTGCCAGCAGCATCGACACGAGCACAGATACGCAGTATTTT
D gene: TRBD1; J gene: TRBJ1-1; V gene: TRBV28; clone size: -; CDR3 protein: CASSYQGVTEAFF; CDR3 DNA: TGTGCCAGCAGTTATCAGGGGGTCACTGAAGCTTTCTTT
D gene: TRBD1; J gene: TRBJ1-2; V gene: TRBV6-5; clone size: -; CDR3 protein: CASTGQVRYGYTF; CDR3 DNA: TGTGCCAGCACCGGACAGGTCCGCTATGGCTACACCTTC